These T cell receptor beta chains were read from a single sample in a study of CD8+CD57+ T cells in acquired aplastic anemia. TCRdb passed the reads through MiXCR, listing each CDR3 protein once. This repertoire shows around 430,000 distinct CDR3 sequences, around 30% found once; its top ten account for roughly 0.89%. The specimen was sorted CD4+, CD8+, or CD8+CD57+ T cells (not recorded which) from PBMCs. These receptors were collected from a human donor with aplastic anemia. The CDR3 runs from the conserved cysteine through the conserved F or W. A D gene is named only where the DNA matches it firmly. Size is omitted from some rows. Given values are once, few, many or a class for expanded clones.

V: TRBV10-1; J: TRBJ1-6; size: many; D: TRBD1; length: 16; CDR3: CASSEGDRGHNSPLHF; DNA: TGCGCCAGCAGTGAGGGAGACAGGGGCCATAATTCACCCCTCCACTTT
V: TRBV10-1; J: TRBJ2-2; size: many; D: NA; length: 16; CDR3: CASSDTGQTNTGELFF; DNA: TGCGCCAGCAGTGATACGGGACAAACGAACACCGGGGAGCTGTTTTTT
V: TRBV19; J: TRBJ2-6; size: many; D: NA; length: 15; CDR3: CASSLKESGANVLTF; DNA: TGTGCCAGTAGTTTAAAGGAAAGTGGGGCCAACGTCCTGACTTTC
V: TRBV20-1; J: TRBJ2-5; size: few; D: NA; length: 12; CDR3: CSARPYSETQYF; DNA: TGCAGTGCTAGACCCTACTCAGAGACCCAGTACTTC
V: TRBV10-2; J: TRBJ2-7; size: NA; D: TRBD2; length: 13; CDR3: CASRLAGIYEQYF; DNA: TGCGCCAGCAGACTAGCGGGGATCTACGAGCAGTACTTC
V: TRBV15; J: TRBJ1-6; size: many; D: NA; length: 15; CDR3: CATSRQQGANSPLHF; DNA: TGTGCCACCAGCAGACAACAGGGAGCTAATTCACCCCTCCACTTT
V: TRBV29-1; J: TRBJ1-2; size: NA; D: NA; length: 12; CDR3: CSVERDKGGCTF; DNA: TGCAGCGTTGAGAGGGACAAGGGTGGCTGCACCTTC
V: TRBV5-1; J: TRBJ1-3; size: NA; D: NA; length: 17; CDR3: CASSLVAGDPSGNTIYF; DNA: TGCGCCAGCAGCTTGGTCGCAGGGGACCCCTCTGGAAACACCATATATTTT
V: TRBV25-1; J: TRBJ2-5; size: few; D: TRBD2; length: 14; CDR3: CASRRLAGEETQYF; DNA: TGTGCCAGCAGAAGACTAGCGGGAGAGGAGACCCAGTACTTC
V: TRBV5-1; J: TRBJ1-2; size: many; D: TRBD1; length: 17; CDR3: CASSTGQGAVLPYGYTF; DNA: TGCGCCAGCAGCACAGGACAGGGGGCAGTCCTTCCCTATGGCTACACCTTC
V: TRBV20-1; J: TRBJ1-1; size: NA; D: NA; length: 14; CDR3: CSASTGTADTEAFF; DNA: TGCAGTGCTAGTACCGGAACCGCGGACACTGAAGCTTTCTTT
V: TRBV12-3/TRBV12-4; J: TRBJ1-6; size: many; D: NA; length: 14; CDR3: CASSTRDGNTPLHF; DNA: TGTGCCAGCAGTACGCGGGACGGTAATACGCCCCTCCACTTT
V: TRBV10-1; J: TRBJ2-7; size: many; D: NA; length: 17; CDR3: CASSPSTTVMSSYEQYF; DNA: TGCGCCAGCAGCCCCTCCACGACAGTCATGAGCTCCTACGAGCAGTACTTC
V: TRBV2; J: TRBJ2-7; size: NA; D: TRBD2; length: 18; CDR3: CASSELPGLAGGLYEQYF; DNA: TGTGCCAGCAGTGAGCTCCCGGGACTAGCGGGAGGACTATACGAGCAGTACTTC
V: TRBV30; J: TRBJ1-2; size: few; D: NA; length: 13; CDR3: CAWRRQTNYGYTF; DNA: TGTGCCTGGAGAAGGCAGACTAACTATGGCTACACCTTC
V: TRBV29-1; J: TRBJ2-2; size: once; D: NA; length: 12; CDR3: CSVASNTGGLFF; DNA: TGCAGCGTTGCCTCGAACACCGGGGGGCTGTTTTTT
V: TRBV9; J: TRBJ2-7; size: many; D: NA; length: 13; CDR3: CASSVTDSYEQYF; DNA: TGTGCCAGCAGCGTTACCGACTCCTACGAGCAGTACTTC
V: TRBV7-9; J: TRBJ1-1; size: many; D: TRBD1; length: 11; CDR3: CASSLQGGAFF; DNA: TGTGCCAGCAGCTTACAGGGGGGAGCTTTCTTT
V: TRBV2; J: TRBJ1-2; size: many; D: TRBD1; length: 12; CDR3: CASSGQAFGYTF; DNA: TGTGCCAGCAGCGGACAGGCCTTTGGCTACACCTTC
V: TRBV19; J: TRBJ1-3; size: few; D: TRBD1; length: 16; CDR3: CASKTGTAEDGNTIYF; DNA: TGTGCCAGTAAGACCGGGACAGCTGAGGATGGAAACACCATATATTTT
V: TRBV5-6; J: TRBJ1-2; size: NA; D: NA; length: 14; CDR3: CASSLILQTAGYTF; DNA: TGTGCCAGCAGCTTGATCTTACAGACCGCTGGCTACACCTTC
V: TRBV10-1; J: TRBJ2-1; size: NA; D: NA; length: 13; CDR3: CASSTDPANEQFF; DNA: TGCGCCAGCAGTACGGACCCGGCTAATGAGCAGTTCTTC
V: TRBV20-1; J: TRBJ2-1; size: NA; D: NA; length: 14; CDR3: CSARAGERAKGQFF; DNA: TGCAGTGCTAGAGCCGGTGAGAGGGCAAAAGGGCAGTTCTTC
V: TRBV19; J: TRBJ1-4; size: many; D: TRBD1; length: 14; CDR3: CASSTTGYNEKLFF; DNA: TGTGCCAGTAGTACGACAGGGTATAATGAAAAACTGTTTTTT
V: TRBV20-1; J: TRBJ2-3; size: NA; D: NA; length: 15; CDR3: CSARNPRSSTDTQYF; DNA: TGCAGTGCTAGAAATCCCAGGTCTAGCACAGATACGCAGTATTTT
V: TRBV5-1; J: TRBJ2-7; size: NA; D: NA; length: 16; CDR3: CASSSPSPGGPYEQYF; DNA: TGCGCCAGCAGCTCGCCCTCCCCCGGGGGACCCTACGAGCAGTACTTC
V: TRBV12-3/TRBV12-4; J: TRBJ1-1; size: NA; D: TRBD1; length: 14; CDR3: CASSRGGENTEAFF; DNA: TGTGCCAGCAGTCGAGGGGGCGAGAACACTGAAGCTTTCTTT
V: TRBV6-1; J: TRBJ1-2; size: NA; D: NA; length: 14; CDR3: CASSERGSSDGYTF; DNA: TGTGCCAGCAGTGAAAGGGGTTCATCGGATGGCTACACCTTC
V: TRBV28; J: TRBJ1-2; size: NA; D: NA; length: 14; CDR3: CAFYRTDHNYGYTF; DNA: TGTGCCTTCTATAGGACTGATCATAACTATGGCTACACCTTC
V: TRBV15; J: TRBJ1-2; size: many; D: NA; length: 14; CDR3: CATSTRGRDYGYTF; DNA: TGTGCCACCAGCACCCGAGGAAGGGATTATGGCTACACCTTC
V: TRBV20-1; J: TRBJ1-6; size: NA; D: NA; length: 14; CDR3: CSASGADLNSPLHF; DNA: TGCAGTGCCAGCGGCGCGGACCTGAATTCACCCCTCCACTTT
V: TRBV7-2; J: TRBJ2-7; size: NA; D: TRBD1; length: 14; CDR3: CASSSGTVQNGQYF; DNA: TGTGCCAGCAGCTCCGGGACAGTTCAAAACGGGCAGTACTTC
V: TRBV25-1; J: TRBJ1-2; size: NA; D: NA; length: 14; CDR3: CASLEGGASYGYTF; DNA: TGTGCCAGCTTGGAGGGGGGGGCCAGCTATGGCTACACCTTC
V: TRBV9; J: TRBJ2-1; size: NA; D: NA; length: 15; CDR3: CASSGTGSSYNEQFF; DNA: TGTGCCAGCAGCGGAACAGGGAGTTCCTACAATGAGCAGTTCTTC
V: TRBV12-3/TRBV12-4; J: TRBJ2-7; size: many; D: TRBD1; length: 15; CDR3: CASSLAGTGSYEQYF; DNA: TGTGCCAGCAGTTTAGCCGGGACAGGGTCGTACGAGCAGTACTTC
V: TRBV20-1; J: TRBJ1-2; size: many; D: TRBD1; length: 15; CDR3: CSARGEGDRLRGSTF; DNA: TGCAGTGCTAGGGGCGAGGGGGACAGGCTTCGAGGGAGCACCTTC
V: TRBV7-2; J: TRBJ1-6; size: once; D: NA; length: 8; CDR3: CASSSRHF; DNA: TGTGCCAGCAGCTCCCGCCACTTT
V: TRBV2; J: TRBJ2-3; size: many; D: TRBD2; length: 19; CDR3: CASSARVAGGTPSTDTQYF; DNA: TGTGCCAGCAGTGCCCGTGTAGCGGGGGGTACCCCCAGCACAGATACGCAGTATTTT